Listed here are 26 T cell receptor beta chains from one sample, sequenced in a study of OX40 agonist ivuxolimab in advanced cancers. Method: immunoSEQ multiplex PCR; TCRdb's copy keeps in-frame clones and lacks some. The sample has around 26,000 clones, about 90% seen once. This specimen was CD4+ or CD8+ T cells sorted from blood, taken in a trial of the OX40 agonist ivuxolimab. The receptors here all came from an adult with an advanced solid tumor such as melanoma, head and neck, liver or kidney cancer.

V is TRBV9 and J is TRBJ2-7; the D is unclear. From germline, CDR1 is SGDLS and CDR2 YYNGEE. V lost 5 bases and J 1 base, leaving 7 bases between the germline ends. This CDR3 has 12 amino acids. The CDR3 DNA reads as TGTGCCAGCAGAGATCAGTCCTACGAGCAGTACTTC. Its protein product is CASRDQSYEQYF. Together with reference TRBV9 and TRBJ2-7, the CDR3 gives the full variable domain: DSGVTQTPKHLITATGQRVTLRCSPRSGDLSVYWYQQSLDQGLQFLIQYYNGEERAKGNILERFSAQQFPDLHSELNLSSLELGDSALYFCASRDQSYEQYFGPGTRLTVT.

On this clone itself: Because the CDR3's place on the DNA is in doubt, the DNA is left out and the CDR3 is given as listed by TCRdb. This chain connects TRBV5-5 to TRBJ2-5. Germline values: CDR1 SGHKS, CDR2 YYEKEE (reference sequence). 16 amino acids form the CDR3, both terminal residues included. CDR3 sequence reads: CASSFLWTQNQETQYF.

This rearrangement joins TRBV30 to TRBJ2-3; 10 positions match TRBD2. V was pared by 2 bases and J by 5 bases, with 4 bases of the junction left unmatched. Germline V gene lookup returns CDR1 GTSNPN and CDR2 SVGIG (reference sequence). CDR3 length equals 14 residues. CDR3 nucleotides: TGTGCCTGGAGTCTAGCGGGAGCGGGAGATACGCAGTATTTT. Amino acids: CAWSLAGAGDTQYF.

The chain couples TRBV27 to TRBJ2-1; 10 bases map to TRBD2. Germline values: CDR1 MNHEY, CDR2 SMNVEV (reference sequence). Trimming cost V 8 bases and J 5 bases; bases outside gene matches: 9. The length of the CDR3 is 15 residues. The CDR3 DNA follows: TGTGCCAGCCTTCCCGGGACTAGCGCACACAATGAGCAGTTCTTC. Protein product: CASLPGTSAHNEQFF.

CDR3 loop: CASTGEAYEQYF. The CDR3 coding sequence is TGTGCCTCCACAGGGGAGGCCTACGAGCAGTACTTC. The chain carries TRBV30 and TRBJ2-7; possible D gene TRBD1, 7 bases. Trimming stripped 7 bases from V and 2 bases from J, with 12 bases between. Germline values: CDR1 GTSNPN, CDR2 SVGIG (reference sequence). This CDR3 has 12 residues.

The chain carries TRBV4-3 and TRBJ2-7; 9 bases map to TRBD1. CDR3 length: 15 residues. CDR1 and CDR2 from the germline V gene are LGHNA and YSLEER. Losses at the gene ends were 1 base for V and 4 bases for J; bases not matched to a gene: 5. CDR3 sequence: CASSQGGTGPYEQYF. The CDR3 DNA sequence: TGCGCCAGCAGCCAAGGTGGGACAGGGCCTTACGAGCAGTACTTC.

The sample holds one count of this clone. The chain combines TRBV5-8 with TRBJ2-7, with 9 bases identical to TRBD2. Trimming at V came to 0 bases and at J to 0 bases, leaving 4 bases not matched to a gene. Germline V gives CDR1 SGHTS, CDR2 YDEGEE. This CDR3 is 16 amino acids long. CDR3 nucleotide sequence: TGTGCCAGCAGCTTGGAGCGGGAGGAACCCTCCTACGAGCAGTACTTC. Amino acid sequence: CASSLEREEPSYEQYF.

The V call is TRBV29-1, the J call TRBJ1-1, with D maybe TRBD1 (5 bases). V was clipped by 6 bases and J by 2 bases, with 13 bases between them. This CDR3 has 13 residues. Germline V lookup: CDR1 SQVTM, CDR2 ANQGSEA. The CDR3 DNA reads as TGCAGCGTAGATAAACAGGTAAACACTGAAGCTTTCTTT. Amino acids: CSVDKQVNTEAFF.

This clone was counted a single time. The genes are TRBV9 and TRBJ2-7; 9 bases are a match to TRBD1. In germline, CDR1 is SGDLS, CDR2 YYNGEE. This CDR3 has 15 amino acids. With V trimmed by 0 bases and J by 2 bases, 3 bases remained unmatched. The CDR3 sequence: CASSVDGTGTYEQYF. The CDR3 DNA reads TGTGCCAGCAGCGTAGACGGGACAGGGACCTACGAGCAGTACTTC.

In DNA form, the CDR3 reads TGTGCCAGCAGCTTCATGACTAGCGGACCCTACGAGCAGTACTTC. It codes for CASSFMTSGPYEQYF. This rearrangement joins TRBV13 to TRBJ2-7, with 9 bases identical to TRBD2. The CDR3 consists of 15 residues. Germline loops: CDR1 PRHDT, CDR2 FYEKMQ (reference sequence). Germline trimming cut 3 bases from V and 2 bases from J; bases unmatched to any gene: 5.

This clone was seen just once. The chain employs TRBV14 and TRBJ1-1, with a possible D match to TRBD1 (5 bases). The ends were cut back, 4 bases at V and 4 bases at J, with 13 bases in the middle. The germline V gene encodes CDR1 SGHDN and CDR2 FVKESK. The CDR3 runs to 14 residues. As DNA, the CDR3 is TGTGCCAGCAGCCCTTGGGGGGGGAGCACTGAAGCTTTCTTT. This encodes CASSPWGGSTEAFF.

CDR3 DNA: TGTGCCAGCAGCTTAGGACCCCACCCCGGATTAGCGGGAGGTTACGAGCAGTACTTC. Protein product: CASSLGPHPGLAGGYEQYF. This sequence joins TRBV7-9 and TRBJ2-7; 10 bases agree with TRBD2. Trimming at V came to 1 base and at J to 4 bases, leaving 16 bases not matched to a gene. The CDR3 loop spans 19 amino acids. Germline V gene lookup returns CDR1 SEHNR and CDR2 FQNEAQ (reference sequence).

The J gene is TRBJ2-7, the V gene TRBV4-1, with D uncertain. The V gene's germline CDR1 is MGHRA and CDR2 YSYEKL. With 3 bases removed from V and 0 bases from J, the gap between germline ends came to 12 bases. The CDR3 is made up of 15 amino acids. CDR3 DNA sequence: TGCGCCAGCAGCCACGAGACTGGAAGCTCCTACGAGCAGTACTTC. Protein product: CASSHETGSSYEQYF.

The rearrangement uses TRBV9 and TRBJ2-3; TRBD2 might be the D (5 bases). The V gene's germline CDR1 is SGDLS and CDR2 YYNGEE. V shed 4 bases and J shed 5 bases, with 11 bases lying between them. The CDR3 is 13 residues long. This CDR3 is CASSPTGEDTQYF. The DNA for the CDR3 is TGTGCCAGCAGCCCCACCGGGGAAGATACGCAGTATTTT.

The chain employs TRBV27 and TRBJ1-5, with 7 bases matching TRBD1. The V segment lost 2 bases and the J segment 7 bases; nucleotides outside the gene matches: 5. The CDR3 totals 14 residues. The germline V gene has CDR1 MNHEY and CDR2 SMNVEV (reference sequence). The CDR3 sequence: CASSLTGVGQPQHF. The CDR3 bases are TGTGCCAGCAGTTTAACAGGGGTAGGGCAGCCCCAGCATTTT.

This chain connects TRBV6-1 to TRBJ1-1; D perhaps matches TRBD1 (6 bases). Germline CDR1 and CDR2: MNHNS and SASEGT. The CDR3 length is 14 residues. The ends were cut back, 0 bases at V and 2 bases at J, with 7 bases in the middle. The CDR3 coding sequence is TGTGCCAGCAGTGAAGCAGGGGGAAACACTGAAGCTTTCTTT. Its protein product is CASSEAGGNTEAFF.

The rearrangement uses TRBV14 and TRBJ1-2; 7 nucleotides align to TRBD1. The CDR3 is made up of 11 amino acids. Germline V CDR1 and CDR2: SGHDN, FVKESK. J was trimmed by 6 bases and V by 7 bases; bases with no gene match: 2. The CDR3 reads CASTGGDGYTF. CDR3 nucleotides: TGTGCCAGCACAGGGGGAGATGGCTACACCTTC. Full variable domain (remainder filled in from reference TRBV14 and TRBJ1-2): EAGVTQFPSHSVIEKGQTVTLRCDPISGHDNLYWYRRVMGKEIKFLLHFVKESKQDESGMPNNRFLAERTGGTYSTLKVQPAELEDSGVYFCASTGGDGYTFGSGTRLTVV.

V usage is TRBV5-5 and J usage is TRBJ2-7; D is unresolved. CDR1 and CDR2 from the germline V gene are SGHKS and YYEKEE (reference sequence). CDR3 size: 13 residues. V lost 2 bases to trimming and J lost 2 bases, with 8 bases between them. CDR3 residues: CASSFPQPYEQYF. In DNA form, the CDR3 reads TGTGCCAGCAGCTTTCCTCAGCCCTACGAGCAGTACTTC.

The chain combines TRBV11-2 with TRBJ2-7; D might be TRBD1 (7 bases). The germline V gene encodes CDR1 SGHAT and CDR2 FQNNGV. V was cut by 1 base and J by 4 bases, with 17 bases left in between. The CDR3 spans 16 residues. Here the CDR3 reads CASSLATSPGGYEQYF. The CDR3 DNA follows: TGTGCCAGCAGCTTAGCGACTTCCCCAGGGGGGTACGAGCAGTACTTC.

The chain uses TRBV7-3 and TRBJ1-2, with TRBD1 identical over 9 bases. Germline assignment: CDR1 SGHTA and CDR2 FQGTGA. V lost 4 bases, J lost 7 bases, and 4 bases stayed unmatched. The CDR3 is made up of 13 amino acids. Here the CDR3 reads CASSWTGDGGYTF. CDR3 coding DNA: TGTGCCAGCAGCTGGACAGGGGATGGTGGCTACACCTTC.

This clone came up once. V is TRBV28 and J is TRBJ2-1; no clear D gene. The V gene lost 2 bases and the J gene lost 0 bases, with 23 bases spanning the gap. The germline V gene has CDR1 MDHEN and CDR2 SYDVKM. The CDR3 sequence is 20 residues long. The CDR3 DNA reads TGTGCCAGCAGTTTAGGTGTCCAGACCGATCATAAAAGCTCCTACAATGAGCAGTTCTTC. As protein: CASSLGVQTDHKSSYNEQFF. Full variable domain (rest looked up from reference TRBV28 and TRBJ2-1): DVKVTQSSRYLVKRTGEKVFLECVQDMDHENMFWYRQDPGLGLRLIYFSYDVKMKEKGDIPEGYSVSREKKERFSLILESASTNQTSMYLCASSLGVQTDHKSSYNEQFFGPGTRLTVL.

This clone was found once. The chain uses TRBV4-3 and TRBJ1-1; no clear D gene. The CDR3 contains 14 residues. Between the trimmed V and J ends, which lost 3 bases and 0 bases, there was a span of 8 bases. Germline lookup yields CDR1 LGHNA and CDR2 YSLEER. The chain's CDR3 is CASSQGDMNTEAFF. The CDR3 DNA reads as TGCGCCAGCAGCCAGGGAGATATGAACACTGAAGCTTTCTTT.

The rearrangement joins TRBV27 to TRBJ2-7; 10 bases agree with TRBD2. CDR3 length equals 15 residues. V lost 5 bases to trimming and J lost 0 bases; unmatched junction nucleotides: 4. Germline values: CDR1 MNHEY, CDR2 SMNVEV (reference sequence). CDR3 amino acids: CASSETSGISYEQYF. As DNA, the CDR3 is TGTGCCAGCAGTGAAACTAGCGGGATCTCCTACGAGCAGTACTTC.

The rearrangement joins TRBV11-2 to TRBJ2-7; D possibly corresponds to TRBD1 (6 bases). Trimming removed 5 bases at V and 3 bases at J, with 14 bases between. This CDR3 has 14 amino acids. CDR1 is SGHAT, CDR2 FQNNGV, per germline. This CDR3 reads CASSVFSGDYEQYF. The CDR3 coding sequence is TGTGCCAGCAGCGTCTTTTCAGGGGACTACGAGCAGTACTTC.

The rearrangement links TRBV28 to TRBJ2-2; 10 nucleotides line up with TRBD2. Losses at the gene ends were 6 bases for V and 5 bases for J; bases not matched to a gene: 9. Germline lookup yields CDR1 MDHEN and CDR2 SYDVKM. CDR3 length equals 16 residues. The CDR3 sequence is CASSPPGLARTGELFF. The CDR3 coding sequence is TGTGCCAGCAGCCCACCGGGACTAGCGCGGACCGGGGAGCTGTTTTTT.

This clone occurred a few times. The chain is built from TRBV11-1 and TRBJ2-7; D perhaps matches TRBD2 (5 bases). The germline CDR1 and CDR2 sequences are SGHAT and FQDESV (reference sequence). The V and J ends lost 1 base and 5 bases respectively, with 12 bases between them. This CDR3 comprises 14 residues. The CDR3, as DNA: TGTGCCAGCAGCTTAGGCCGGGATGGGGACGAGCAGTACTTC. Its protein product is CASSLGRDGDEQYF.